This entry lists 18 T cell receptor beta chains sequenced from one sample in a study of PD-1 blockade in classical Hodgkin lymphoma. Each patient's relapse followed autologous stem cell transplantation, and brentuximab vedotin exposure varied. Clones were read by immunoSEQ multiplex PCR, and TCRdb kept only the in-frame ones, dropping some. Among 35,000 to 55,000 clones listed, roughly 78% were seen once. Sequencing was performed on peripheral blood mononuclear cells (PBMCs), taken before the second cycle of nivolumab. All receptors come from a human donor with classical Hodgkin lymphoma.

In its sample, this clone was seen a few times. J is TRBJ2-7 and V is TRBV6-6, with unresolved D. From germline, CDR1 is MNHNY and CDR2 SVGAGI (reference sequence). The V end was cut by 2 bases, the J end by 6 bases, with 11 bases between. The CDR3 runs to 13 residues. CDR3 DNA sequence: TGTGCCAGCAGTTACGAGGCAGCTTCCGAGCAGTACTTC. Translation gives CASSYEAASEQYF.

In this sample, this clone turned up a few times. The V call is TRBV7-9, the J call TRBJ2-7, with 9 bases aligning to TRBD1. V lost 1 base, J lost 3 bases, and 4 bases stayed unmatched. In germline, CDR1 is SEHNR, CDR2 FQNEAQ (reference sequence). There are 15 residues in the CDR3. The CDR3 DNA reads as TGTGCCAGCAGCTTAGAGACAGGGGGGGTCTACGAGCAGTACTTC. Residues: CASSLETGGVYEQYF.

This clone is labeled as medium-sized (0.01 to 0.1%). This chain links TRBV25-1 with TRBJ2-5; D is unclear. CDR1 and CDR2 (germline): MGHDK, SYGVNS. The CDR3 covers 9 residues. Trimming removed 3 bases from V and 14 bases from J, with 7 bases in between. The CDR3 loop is CASSDPPYF. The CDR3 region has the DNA TGTGCCAGCAGTGACCCACCCTACTTC. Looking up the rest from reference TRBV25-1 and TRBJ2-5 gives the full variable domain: EADIYQTPRYLVIGTGKKITLECSQTMGHDKMYWYQQDPGMELHLIHYSYGVNSTEKGDLSSESTVSRIRTEHFPLTLESARPSHTSQYLCASSDPPYFGPGTRLLVL.

CDR3 nucleotides: TGCGCCAGCAGCTCTAGCGGAGGACTCACCGGGGAGCTGTTTTTT. Encoded protein: CASSSSGGLTGELFF. The chain employs TRBV5-1 and TRBJ2-2, with TRBD2 identical over 7 bases. Germline loops: CDR1 SGHRS, CDR2 YFSETQ. This CDR3 region has 15 residues. V shed 3 bases, J shed 4 bases, and the junction held 6 bases outside the gene matches.

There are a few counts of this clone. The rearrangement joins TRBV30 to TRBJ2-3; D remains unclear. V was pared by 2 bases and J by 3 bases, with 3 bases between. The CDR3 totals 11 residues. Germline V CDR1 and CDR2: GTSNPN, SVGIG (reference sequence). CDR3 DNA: TGTGCCTGGAGTCAGACAGATACGCAGTATTTT. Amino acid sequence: CAWSQTDTQYF. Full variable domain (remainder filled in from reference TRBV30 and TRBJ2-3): SQTIHQWPATLVQPVGSPLSLECTVEGTSNPNLYWYRQAAGRGLQLLFYSVGIGQISSEVPQNLSASRPQDRQFILSSKKLLLSDSGFYLCAWSQTDTQYFGPGTRLTVL.

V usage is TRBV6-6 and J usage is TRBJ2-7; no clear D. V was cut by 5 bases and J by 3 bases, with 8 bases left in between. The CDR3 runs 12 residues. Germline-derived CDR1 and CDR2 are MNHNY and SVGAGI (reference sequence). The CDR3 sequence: CASSPNSYEQYF. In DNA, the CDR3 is TGTGCCAGCAGTCCCAACAGCTACGAGCAGTACTTC.

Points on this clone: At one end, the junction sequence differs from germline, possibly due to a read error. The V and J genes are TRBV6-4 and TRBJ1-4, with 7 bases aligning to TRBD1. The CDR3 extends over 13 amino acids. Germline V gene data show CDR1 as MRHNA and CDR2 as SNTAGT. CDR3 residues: CASSRQGERKTVF. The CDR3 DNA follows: TGTGCCAGCAGCCGACAGGGTGAGAGAAAAACTGTTTTT.

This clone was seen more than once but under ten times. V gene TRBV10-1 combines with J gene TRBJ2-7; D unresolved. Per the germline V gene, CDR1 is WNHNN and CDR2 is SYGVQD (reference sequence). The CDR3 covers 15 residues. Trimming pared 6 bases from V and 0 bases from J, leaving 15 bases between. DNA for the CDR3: TGCGCCAGCAGGAGTGGTTGCGCGGACTCCTACGAGCAGTACTTC. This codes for CASRSGCADSYEQYF.

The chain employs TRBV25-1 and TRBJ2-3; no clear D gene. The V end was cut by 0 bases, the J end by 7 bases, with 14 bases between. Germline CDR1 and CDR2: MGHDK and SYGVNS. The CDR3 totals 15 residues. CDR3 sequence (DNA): TGTGCCAGCAGTGAATATGGGCTAGAAGAGTATACGCAGTATTTT. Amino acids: CASSEYGLEEYTQYF.

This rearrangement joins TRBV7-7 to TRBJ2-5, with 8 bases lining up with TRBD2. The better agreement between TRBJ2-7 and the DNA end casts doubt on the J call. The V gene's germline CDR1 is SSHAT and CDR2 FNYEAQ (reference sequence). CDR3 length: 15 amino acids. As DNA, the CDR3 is TGTGCTAGCGGAGCAAGCGGGAGTGGGGTCCACGAGCAGTACTTC. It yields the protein CASGASGSGVHEQYF.

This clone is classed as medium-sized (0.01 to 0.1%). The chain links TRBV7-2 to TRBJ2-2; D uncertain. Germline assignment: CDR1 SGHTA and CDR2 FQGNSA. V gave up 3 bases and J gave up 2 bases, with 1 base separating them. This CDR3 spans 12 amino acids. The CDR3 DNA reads TGTGCCAGCAGCTTCAACACCGGGGAGCTGTTTTTT. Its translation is CASSFNTGELFF.

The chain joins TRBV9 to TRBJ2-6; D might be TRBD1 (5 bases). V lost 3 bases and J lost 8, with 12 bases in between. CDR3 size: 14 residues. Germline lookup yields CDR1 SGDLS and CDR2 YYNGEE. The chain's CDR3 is CASSEGSLPNVLTF. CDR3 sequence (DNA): TGTGCCAGCAGCGAGGGGTCGCTTCCCAACGTCCTGACTTTC.

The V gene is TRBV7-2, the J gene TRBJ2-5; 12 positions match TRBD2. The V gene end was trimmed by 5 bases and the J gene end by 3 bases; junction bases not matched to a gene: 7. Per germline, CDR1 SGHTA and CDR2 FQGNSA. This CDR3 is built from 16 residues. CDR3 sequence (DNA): TGTGCCAGCAGCCCTCGACTAGCGGGGGATAAAGAGACCCAGTACTTC. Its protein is CASSPRLAGDKETQYF.

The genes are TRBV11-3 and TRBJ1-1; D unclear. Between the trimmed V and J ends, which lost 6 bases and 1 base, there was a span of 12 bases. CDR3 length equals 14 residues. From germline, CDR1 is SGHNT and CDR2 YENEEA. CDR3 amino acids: CASSPTPSNTEAFF. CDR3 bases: TGTGCCAGCAGTCCCACCCCCTCGAACACTGAAGCTTTCTTT.

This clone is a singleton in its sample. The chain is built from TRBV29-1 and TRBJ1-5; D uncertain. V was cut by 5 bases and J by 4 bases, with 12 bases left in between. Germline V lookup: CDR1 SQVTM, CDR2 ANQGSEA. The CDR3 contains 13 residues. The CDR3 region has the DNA TGCAGCGTTTCACGAGGGCAGAATCAGCCCCAGCATTTT. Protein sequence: CSVSRGQNQPQHF.

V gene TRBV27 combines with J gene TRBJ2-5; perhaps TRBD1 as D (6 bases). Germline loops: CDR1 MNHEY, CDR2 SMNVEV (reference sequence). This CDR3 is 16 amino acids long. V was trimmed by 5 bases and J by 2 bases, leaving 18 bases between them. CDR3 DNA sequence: TGTGCCAGCAGTCCGTACTCATACAGGGAGCAAGAGACCCAGTACTTC. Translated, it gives CASSPYSYREQETQYF.

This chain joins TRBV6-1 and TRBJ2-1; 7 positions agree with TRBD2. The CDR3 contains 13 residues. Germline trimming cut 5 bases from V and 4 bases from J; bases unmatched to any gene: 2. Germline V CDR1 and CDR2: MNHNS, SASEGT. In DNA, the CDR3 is TGTGCCAGCAGTCCAGCGGGATACAATGAGCAGTTCTTC. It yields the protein CASSPAGYNEQFF.

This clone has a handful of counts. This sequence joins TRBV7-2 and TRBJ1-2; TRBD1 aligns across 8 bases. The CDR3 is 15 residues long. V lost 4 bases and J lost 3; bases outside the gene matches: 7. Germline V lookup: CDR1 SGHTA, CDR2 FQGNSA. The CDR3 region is CASSSPGQEYYGYTF. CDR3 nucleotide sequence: TGTGCCAGCAGCTCTCCGGGACAGGAGTACTATGGCTACACCTTC.